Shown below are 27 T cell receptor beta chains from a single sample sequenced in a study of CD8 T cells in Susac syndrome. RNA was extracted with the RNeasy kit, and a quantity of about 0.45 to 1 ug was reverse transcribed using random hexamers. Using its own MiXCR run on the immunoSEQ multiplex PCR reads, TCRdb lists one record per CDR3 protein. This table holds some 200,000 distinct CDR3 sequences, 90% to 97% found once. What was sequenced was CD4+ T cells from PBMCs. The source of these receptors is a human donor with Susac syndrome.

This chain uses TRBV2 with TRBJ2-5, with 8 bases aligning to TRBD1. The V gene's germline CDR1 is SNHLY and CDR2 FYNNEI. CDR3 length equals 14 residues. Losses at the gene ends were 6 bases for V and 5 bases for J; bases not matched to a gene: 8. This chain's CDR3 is CASSLDRTGETQYF. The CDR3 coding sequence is TGTGCCAGCAGCTTGGACAGGACAGGGGAGACCCAGTACTTC.

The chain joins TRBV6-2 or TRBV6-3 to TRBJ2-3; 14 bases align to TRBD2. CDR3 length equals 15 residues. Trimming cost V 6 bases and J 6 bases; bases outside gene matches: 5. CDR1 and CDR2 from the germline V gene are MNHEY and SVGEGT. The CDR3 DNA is TGTGCCAGCAGGCGACTAGCGGGGGGGCCGGATACGCAGTATTTT. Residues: CASRRLAGGPDTQYF.

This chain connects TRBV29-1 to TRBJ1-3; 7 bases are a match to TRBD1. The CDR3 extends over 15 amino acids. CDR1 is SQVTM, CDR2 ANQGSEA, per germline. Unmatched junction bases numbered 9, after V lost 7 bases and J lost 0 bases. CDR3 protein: CSARQGLLSGNTIYF. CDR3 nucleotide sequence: TGCAGCGCTCGACAGGGTTTACTCTCTGGAAACACCATATATTTT.

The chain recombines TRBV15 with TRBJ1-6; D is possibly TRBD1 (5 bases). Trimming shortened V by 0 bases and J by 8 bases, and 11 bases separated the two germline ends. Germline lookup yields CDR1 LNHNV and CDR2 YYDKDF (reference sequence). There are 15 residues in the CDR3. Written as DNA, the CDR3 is TGTGCCACCAGCAGAGATAGGGGCCATTATTCACCCCTCCACTTT. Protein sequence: CATSRDRGHYSPLHF.

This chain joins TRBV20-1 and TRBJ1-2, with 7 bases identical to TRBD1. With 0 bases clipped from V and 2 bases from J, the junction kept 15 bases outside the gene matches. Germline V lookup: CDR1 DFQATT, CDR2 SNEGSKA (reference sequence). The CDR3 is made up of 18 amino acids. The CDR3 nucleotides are TGCAGTGCTAGAGATCACCCCAACCGGGACAGAGGGAACTATGGCTACACCTTC. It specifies CSARDHPNRDRGNYGYTF.

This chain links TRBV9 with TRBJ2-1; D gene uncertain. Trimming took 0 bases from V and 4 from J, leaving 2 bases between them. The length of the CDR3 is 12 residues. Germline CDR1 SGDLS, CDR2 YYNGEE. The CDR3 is CASSVAYNEQFF. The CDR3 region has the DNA TGTGCCAGCAGCGTAGCTTACAATGAGCAGTTCTTC.

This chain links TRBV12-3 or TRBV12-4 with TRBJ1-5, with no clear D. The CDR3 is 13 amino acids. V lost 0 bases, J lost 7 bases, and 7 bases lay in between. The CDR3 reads CASSLASVQPQHF. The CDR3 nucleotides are TGTGCCAGCAGTTTAGCATCGGTGCAGCCCCAGCATTTT.

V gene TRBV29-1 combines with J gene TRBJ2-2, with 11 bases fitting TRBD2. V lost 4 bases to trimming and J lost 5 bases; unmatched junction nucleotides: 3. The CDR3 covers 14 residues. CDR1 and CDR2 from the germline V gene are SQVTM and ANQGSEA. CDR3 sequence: CSVGTSGGTGELFF. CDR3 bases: TGCAGCGTTGGAACTAGCGGGGGAACCGGGGAGCTGTTTTTT.

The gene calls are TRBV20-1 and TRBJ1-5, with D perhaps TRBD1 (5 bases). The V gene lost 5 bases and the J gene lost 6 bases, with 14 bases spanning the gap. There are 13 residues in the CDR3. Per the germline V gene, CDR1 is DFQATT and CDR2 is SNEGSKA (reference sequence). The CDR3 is CSASSQGVQPQHF. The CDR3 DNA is TGCAGTGCTTCTTCTCAGGGTGTTCAGCCCCAGCATTTT.

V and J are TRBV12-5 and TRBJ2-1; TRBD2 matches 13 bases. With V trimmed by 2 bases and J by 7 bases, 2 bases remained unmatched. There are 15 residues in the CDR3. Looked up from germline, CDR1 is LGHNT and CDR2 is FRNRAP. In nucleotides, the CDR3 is TGTGCTAGTGGTTTGCGACTAGCGGGGGGAAATGAGCAGTTCTTC. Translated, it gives CASGLRLAGGNEQFF. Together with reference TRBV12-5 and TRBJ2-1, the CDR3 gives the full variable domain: DARVTQTPRHKVTEMGQEVTMRCQPILGHNTVFWYRQTMMQGLELLAYFRNRAPLDDSGMPKDRFSAEMPDATLATLKIQPSEPRDSAVYFCASGLRLAGGNEQFFGPGTRLTVL.

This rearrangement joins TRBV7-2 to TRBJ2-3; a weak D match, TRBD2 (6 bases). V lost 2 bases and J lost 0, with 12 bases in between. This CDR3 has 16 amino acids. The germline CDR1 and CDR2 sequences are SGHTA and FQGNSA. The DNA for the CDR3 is TGTGCCAGCAGCTTAATAGCGGATATAAGCACAGATACGCAGTATTTT. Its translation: CASSLIADISTDTQYF. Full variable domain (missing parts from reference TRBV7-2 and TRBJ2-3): GAGVSQSPSNKVTEKGKDVELRCDPISGHTALYWYRQSLGQGLEFLIYFQGNSAPDKSGLPSDRFSAERTGGSVSTLTIQRTQQEDSAVYLCASSLIADISTDTQYFGPGTRLTVL.

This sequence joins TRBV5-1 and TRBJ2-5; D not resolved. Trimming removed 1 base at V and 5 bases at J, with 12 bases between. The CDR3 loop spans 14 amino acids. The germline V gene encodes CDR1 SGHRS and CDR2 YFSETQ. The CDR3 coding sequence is TGCGCCAGCAGCTTGTCCATGGGTGTGGAGACCCAGTACTTC. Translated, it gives CASSLSMGVETQYF.

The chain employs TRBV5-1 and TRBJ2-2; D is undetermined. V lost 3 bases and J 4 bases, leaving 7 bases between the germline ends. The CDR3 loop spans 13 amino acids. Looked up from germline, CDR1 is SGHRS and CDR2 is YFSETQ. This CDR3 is CASSSAVTGELFF. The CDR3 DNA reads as TGCGCCAGCAGCTCGGCGGTCACCGGGGAGCTGTTTTTT.

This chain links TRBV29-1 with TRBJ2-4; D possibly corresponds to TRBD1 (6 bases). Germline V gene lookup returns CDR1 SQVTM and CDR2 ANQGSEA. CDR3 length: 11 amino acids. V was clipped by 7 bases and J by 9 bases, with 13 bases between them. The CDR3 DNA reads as TGCAGCGCTCAAACAGGGCGCATTCAGTACTTC. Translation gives CSAQTGRIQYF.

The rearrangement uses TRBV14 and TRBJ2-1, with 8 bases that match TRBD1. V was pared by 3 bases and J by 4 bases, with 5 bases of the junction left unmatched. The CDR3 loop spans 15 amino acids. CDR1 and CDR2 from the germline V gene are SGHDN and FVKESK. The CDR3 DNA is TGTGCCAGCAGCCACGCAGGGGGCCGGTACAATGAGCAGTTCTTC. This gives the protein CASSHAGGRYNEQFF.

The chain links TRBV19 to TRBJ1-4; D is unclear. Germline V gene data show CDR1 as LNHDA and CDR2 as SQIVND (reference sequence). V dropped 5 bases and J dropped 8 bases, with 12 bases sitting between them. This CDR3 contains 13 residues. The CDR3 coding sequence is TGTGCCAGTAGTGAACTTGTGCAAGAAAAACTGTTTTTT. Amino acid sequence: CASSELVQEKLFF.

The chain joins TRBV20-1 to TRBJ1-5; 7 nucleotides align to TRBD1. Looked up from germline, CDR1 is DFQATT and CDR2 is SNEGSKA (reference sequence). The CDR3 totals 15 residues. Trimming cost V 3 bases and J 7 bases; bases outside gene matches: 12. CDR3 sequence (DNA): TGCAGTGCTAGTCACCAGCGACAGGGTAGACAGCCCCAGCATTTT. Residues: CSASHQRQGRQPQHF.

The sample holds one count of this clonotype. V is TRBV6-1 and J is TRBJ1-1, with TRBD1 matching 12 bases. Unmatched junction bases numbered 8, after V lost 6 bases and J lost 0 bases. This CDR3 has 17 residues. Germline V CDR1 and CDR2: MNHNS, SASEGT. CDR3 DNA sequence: TGTGCCAGCAGACGGGACAGGGGGCGAAGCATGAACACTGAAGCTTTCTTT. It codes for CASRRDRGRSMNTEAFF.

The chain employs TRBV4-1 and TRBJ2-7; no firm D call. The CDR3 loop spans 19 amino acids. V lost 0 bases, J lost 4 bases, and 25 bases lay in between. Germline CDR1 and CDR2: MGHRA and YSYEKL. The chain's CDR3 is CASSQELGSNAPNRYEQYF. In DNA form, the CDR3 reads TGCGCCAGCAGCCAAGAACTTGGGTCCAACGCCCCAAATCGTTACGAGCAGTACTTC.

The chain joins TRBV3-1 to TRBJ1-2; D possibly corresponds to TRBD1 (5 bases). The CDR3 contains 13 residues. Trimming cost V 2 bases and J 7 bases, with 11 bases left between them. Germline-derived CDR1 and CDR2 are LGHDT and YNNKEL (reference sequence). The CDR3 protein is CASSQSDSSGYTF. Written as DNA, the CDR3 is TGTGCCAGCAGCCAATCAGACAGTTCTGGCTACACCTTC.

In nucleotides, the CDR3 is TGTGCCAGCAGCTTAGGGACAGGGACAGGGCAGCCCCAGCATTTT. Amino acids: CASSLGTGTGQPQHF. The J gene is TRBJ1-5, the V gene TRBV5-6; 9 bases map to TRBD1. The junction had 7 bases not matched to a gene; V was cut back by 2 bases and J by 7 bases. The CDR3 spans 15 residues. Germline V gene sequence: CDR1 SGHDT, CDR2 YYEEEE.

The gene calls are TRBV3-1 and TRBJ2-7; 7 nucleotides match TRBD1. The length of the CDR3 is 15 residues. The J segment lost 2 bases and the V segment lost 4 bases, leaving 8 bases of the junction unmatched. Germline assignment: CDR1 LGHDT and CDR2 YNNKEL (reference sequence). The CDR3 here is CASSLQGVSTYEQYF. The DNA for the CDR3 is TGTGCCAGCAGCCTCCAGGGGGTTTCCACCTACGAGCAGTACTTC.

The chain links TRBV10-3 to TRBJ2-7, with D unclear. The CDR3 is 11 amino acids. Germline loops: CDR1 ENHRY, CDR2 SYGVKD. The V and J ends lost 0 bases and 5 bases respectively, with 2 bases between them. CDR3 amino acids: CAISESNEQYF. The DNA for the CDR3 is TGTGCCATCAGTGAGTCCAACGAGCAGTACTTC.

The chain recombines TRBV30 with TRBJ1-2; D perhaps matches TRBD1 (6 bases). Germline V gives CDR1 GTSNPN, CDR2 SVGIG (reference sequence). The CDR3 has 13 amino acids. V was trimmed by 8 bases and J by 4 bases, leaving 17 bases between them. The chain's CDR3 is CALATGPSYGYTF. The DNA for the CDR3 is TGTGCCCTAGCGACAGGACCCTCCTATGGCTACACCTTC.

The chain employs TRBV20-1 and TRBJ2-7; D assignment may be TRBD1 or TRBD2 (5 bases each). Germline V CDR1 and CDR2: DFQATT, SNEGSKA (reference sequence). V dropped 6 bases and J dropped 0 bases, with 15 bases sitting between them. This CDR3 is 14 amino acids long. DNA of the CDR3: TGCAGTGCAGAAGGGGACGCCACCTCCTACGAGCAGTACTTC. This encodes CSAEGDATSYEQYF.

CDR3 bases: TGTGCCACCAGCACTAACTCCGGAGGTAATGAAAAACTGTTTTTT. Its protein is CATSTNSGGNEKLFF. The chain carries TRBV15 and TRBJ1-4; D unclear. Trimming cost V 4 bases and J 4 bases, with 13 bases left between them. Germline values: CDR1 LNHNV, CDR2 YYDKDF (reference sequence). The CDR3 totals 15 residues.

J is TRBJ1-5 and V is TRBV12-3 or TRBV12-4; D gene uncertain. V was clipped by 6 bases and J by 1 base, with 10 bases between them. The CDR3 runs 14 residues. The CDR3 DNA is TGTGCCAGCAGCCTAAGCGACAGCAATCAGCCCCAGCATTTT. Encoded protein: CASSLSDSNQPQHF.